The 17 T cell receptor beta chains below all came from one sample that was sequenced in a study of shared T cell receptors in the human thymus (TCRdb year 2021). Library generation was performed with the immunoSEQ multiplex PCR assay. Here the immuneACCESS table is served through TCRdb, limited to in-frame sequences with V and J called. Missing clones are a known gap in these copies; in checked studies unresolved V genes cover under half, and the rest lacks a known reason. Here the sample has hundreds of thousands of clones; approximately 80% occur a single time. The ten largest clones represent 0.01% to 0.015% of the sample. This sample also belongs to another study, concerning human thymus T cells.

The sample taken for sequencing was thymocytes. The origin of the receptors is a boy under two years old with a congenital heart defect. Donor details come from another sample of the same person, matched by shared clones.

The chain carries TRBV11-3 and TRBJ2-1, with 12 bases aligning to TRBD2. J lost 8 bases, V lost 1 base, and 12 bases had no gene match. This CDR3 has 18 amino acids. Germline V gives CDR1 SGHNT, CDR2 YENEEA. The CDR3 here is CASSLVGGSSGRADEQFF. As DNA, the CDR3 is TGTGCCAGCAGCTTAGTCGGTGGGTCTAGCGGGAGGGCCGATGAGCAGTTCTTC. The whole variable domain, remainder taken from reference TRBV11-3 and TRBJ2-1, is EAGVVQSPRYKIIEKKQPVAFWCNPISGHNTLYWYLQNLGQGPELLIRYENEEAVDDSQLPKDRFSAERLKGVDSTLKIQPAELGDSAVYLCASSLVGGSSGRADEQFFGPGTRLTVL.

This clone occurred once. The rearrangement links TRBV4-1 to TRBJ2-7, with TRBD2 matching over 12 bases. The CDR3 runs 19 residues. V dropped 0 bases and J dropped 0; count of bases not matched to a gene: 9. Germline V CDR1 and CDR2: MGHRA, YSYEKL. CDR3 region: CASSQETSGRGVYSYEQYF. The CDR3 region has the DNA TGCGCCAGCAGCCAAGAGACTAGCGGGAGAGGGGTTTACTCCTACGAGCAGTACTTC.

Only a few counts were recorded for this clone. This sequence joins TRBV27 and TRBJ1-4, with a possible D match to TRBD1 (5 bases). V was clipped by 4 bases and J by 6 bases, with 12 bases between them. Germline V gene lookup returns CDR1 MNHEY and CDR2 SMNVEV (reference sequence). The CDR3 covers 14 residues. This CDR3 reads CASSSQGVHEKLFF. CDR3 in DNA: TGTGCCAGCAGTTCGCAGGGTGTGCATGAAAAACTGTTTTTT.

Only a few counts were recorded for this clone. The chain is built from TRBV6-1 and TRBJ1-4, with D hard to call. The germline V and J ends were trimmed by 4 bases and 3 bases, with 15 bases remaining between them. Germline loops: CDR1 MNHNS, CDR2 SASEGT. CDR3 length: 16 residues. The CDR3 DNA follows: TGTGCCAGCAGTGTCCCCCTCCCGGGAGCTAATGAAAAACTGTTTTTT. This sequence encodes CASSVPLPGANEKLFF.

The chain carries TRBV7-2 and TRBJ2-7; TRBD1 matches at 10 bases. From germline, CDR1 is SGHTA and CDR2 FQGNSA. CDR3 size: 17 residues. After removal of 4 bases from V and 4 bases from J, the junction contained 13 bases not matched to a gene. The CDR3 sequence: CASSSPRLGTGVYEQYF. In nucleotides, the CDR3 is TGTGCCAGCAGCTCCCCCCGGTTGGGGACAGGGGTTTACGAGCAGTACTTC.

CDR3 amino acids: CASSSTRRHGYTF. The CDR3 DNA is TGTGCCAGCAGCTCGACCCGGCGGCATGGCTACACCTTC. The chain carries TRBV7-2 and TRBJ1-2; unclear D gene. Trimming removed 4 bases from V and 6 bases from J, with 12 bases in between. Germline V CDR1 and CDR2: SGHTA, FQGNSA. This CDR3 contains 13 residues.

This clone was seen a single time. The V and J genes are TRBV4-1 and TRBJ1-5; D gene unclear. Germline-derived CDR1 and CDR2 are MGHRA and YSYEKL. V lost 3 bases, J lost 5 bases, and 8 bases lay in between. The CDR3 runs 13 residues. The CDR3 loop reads CASSHVIDQPQHF. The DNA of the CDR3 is TGCGCCAGCAGCCACGTCATAGATCAGCCCCAGCATTTT.

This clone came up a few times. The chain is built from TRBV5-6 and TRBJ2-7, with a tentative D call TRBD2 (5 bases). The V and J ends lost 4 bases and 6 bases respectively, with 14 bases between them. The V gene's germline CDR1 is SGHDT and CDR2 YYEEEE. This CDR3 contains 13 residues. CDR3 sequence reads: CASSARTGAEQYF. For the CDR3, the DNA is TGTGCCAGCAGCGCCCGGACTGGCGCCGAGCAGTACTTC.

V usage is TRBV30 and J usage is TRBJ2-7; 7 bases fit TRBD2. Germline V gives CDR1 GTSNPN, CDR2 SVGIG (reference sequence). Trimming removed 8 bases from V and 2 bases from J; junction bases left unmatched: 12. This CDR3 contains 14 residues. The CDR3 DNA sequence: TGTGCCCCTGGGGGGGGGAGGGGCGCCTACGAGCAGTACTTC. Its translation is CAPGGGRGAYEQYF.

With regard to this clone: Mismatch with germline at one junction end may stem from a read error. The CDR3 coding sequence is TGCGCGGGAGTGATCGATACGCAGTATTTT. Translating gives CAGVIDTQYF. The chain is built from TRBV6-5 and TRBJ2-3, with 7 bases aligning to TRBD2. This CDR3 region has 10 residues. Germline V CDR1 and CDR2: MNHEY, SVGAGI.

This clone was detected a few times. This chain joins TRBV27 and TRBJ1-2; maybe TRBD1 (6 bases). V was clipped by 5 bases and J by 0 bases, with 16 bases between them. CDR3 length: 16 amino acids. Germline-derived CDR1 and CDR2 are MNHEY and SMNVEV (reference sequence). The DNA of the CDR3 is TGTGCCAGCAGTATCCGACAGGACACGTCTAACTATGGCTACACCTTC. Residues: CASSIRQDTSNYGYTF.

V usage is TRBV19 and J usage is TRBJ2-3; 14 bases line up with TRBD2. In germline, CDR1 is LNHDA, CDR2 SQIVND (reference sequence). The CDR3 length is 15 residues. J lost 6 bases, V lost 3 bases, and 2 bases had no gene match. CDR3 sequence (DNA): TGTGCCAGTAGTATGGGACTAGCGGGAGTTGATACGCAGTATTTT. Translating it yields CASSMGLAGVDTQYF.

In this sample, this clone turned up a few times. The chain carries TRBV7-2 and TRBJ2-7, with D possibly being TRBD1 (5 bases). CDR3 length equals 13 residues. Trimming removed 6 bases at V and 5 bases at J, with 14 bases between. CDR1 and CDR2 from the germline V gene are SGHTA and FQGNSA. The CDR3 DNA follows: TGTGCCAGCAGGGACCAGGGTACCAACGAGCAGTACTTC. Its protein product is CASRDQGTNEQYF. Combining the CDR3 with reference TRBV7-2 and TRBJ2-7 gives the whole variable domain GAGVSQSPSNKVTEKGKDVELRCDPISGHTALYWYRQSLGQGLEFLIYFQGNSAPDKSGLPSDRFSAERTGGSVSTLTIQRTQQEDSAVYLCASRDQGTNEQYFGPGTRLTVT.

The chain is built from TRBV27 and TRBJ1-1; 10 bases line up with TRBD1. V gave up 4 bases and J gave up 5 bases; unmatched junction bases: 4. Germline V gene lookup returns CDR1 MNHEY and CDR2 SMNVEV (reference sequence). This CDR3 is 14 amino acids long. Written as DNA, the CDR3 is TGTGCCAGCAGTTCGGACAGGGGGTGGACTGAAGCTTTCTTT. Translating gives CASSSDRGWTEAFF.

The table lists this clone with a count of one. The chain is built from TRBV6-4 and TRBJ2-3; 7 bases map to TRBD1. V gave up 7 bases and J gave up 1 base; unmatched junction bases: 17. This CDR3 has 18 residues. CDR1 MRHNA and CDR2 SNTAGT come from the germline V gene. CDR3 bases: TGTGCCAGCATTAGGCGGACGCGACAGGGTAGGTGCACAGATACGCAGTATTTT. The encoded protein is CASIRRTRQGRCTDTQYF.

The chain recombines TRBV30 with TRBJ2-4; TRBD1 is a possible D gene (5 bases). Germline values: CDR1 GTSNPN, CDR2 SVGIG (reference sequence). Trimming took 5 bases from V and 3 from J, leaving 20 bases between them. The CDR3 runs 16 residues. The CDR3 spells CAWRRQSAQFKNIQYF. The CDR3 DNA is TGTGCCTGGCGGAGACAGTCCGCCCAGTTCAAAAACATTCAGTACTTC. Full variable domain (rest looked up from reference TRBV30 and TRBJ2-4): SQTIHQWPATLVQPVGSPLSLECTVEGTSNPNLYWYRQAAGRGLQLLFYSVGIGQISSEVPQNLSASRPQDRQFILSSKKLLLSDSGFYLCAWRRQSAQFKNIQYFGAGTRLSVL.

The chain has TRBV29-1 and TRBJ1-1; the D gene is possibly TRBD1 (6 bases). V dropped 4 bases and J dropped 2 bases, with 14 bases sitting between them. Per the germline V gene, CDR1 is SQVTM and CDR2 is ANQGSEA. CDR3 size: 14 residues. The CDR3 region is CSVVYRAGNTEAFF. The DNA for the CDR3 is TGCAGCGTTGTGTACAGGGCTGGCAACACTGAAGCTTTCTTT.